This T cell receptor (beta chain) derives from a study of T-cell reconstitution after alpha-beta-depleted transplantation in children. Study results and limitations: Expanded clones from the graft, numbering several hundred, reportedly supplied alpha-beta T cells about two months after transplant. T-cell numbers and diversity, one year after transplant, stemmed largely from T cells that were newly produced.

Preparation of the TCRbeta library was carried out with unique molecular identifiers. In TCRdb, the PCR reads were re-called with MiXCR into one record per CDR3 protein. Found here are approximately 500,000 distinct CDR3 sequences, 10% to 13% of them singletons; the top ten hold 2%. On this clonotype: Antigen: not known.

This receptor was obtained from a child aged 2 to 9 with inherited bone marrow failure, due to receive a stem cell transplant. Sample: PBMCs, taken before TCRalphabeta/CD19-depleted stem cell transplant.

The CDR3 sequence is CASSQASGRVYEQFF. Here the CDR3 DNA reads TGCGCCAGCAGCCAAGCGAGCGGGAGGGTTTATGAGCAGTTCTTC. This rearrangement joins TRBV4-1 to TRBJ2-1, with 10 bases aligning to TRBD2. Germline lookup yields CDR1 MGHRA and CDR2 YSYEKL. The CDR3 contains 15 residues. J was trimmed by 8 bases and V by 1 base; bases with no gene match: 5.